The next 18 T cell receptor beta chains were all read from a single sample in a study of Ad26.COV2.S vaccination and SARS-CoV-2 variants. Assay used: immunoSEQ multiplex PCR; TCRdb lists only in-frame clones, some missing. The table shows about 350,000 clones, with around 89% occurring only once. The treatment was: some 19 received Ad26.COV2.S at low or high dose, single or two shots; about 5 received placebo; per-sample allocation not given. Sampling was performed 63 days after the first vaccine or placebo injection. The specimen was peripheral blood, collected in a trial of Ad26.COV2.S vaccine versus placebo. These receptor sequences come from a person between 18 and 60 years old who received the Ad26.COV2.S COVID-19 vaccine or a placebo.

The chain joins TRBV6-5 to TRBJ1-2, with a weak D call TRBD1 (6 bases). The CDR3 spans 15 residues. The V gene lost 7 bases and the J gene lost 5 bases, with 20 bases spanning the gap. Germline CDR1 MNHEY, CDR2 SVGAGI. CDR3 loop: CASTRGATTGYGYTF. The DNA of the CDR3 is TGTGCCAGCACAAGGGGGGCCACCACCGGGTATGGCTACACCTTC.

This clone has more than one count but fewer than ten. V gene TRBV12-5 combines with J gene TRBJ2-2; D is unclear. Trimming cost V 0 bases and J 2 bases, with 7 bases left between them. This CDR3 spans 15 amino acids. Germline-derived CDR1 and CDR2 are LGHNT and FRNRAP. CDR3 in amino acids: CASGLVVGNTGELFF. The DNA for the CDR3 is TGTGCTAGTGGTTTGGTAGTAGGAAACACCGGGGAGCTGTTTTTT.

This chain joins TRBV11-3 and TRBJ1-1; D remains unclear. CDR1 is SGHNT and CDR2 is YENEEA in the germline V gene. The V end was cut by 1 base, the J end by 0 bases, with 6 bases between. CDR3 length equals 14 residues. This CDR3 reads CASSLGGVNTEAFF. Written as DNA, the CDR3 is TGTGCCAGCAGCTTAGGAGGCGTGAACACTGAAGCTTTCTTT. Using reference TRBV11-3 and TRBJ1-1 for the parts outside the CDR3, the full variable domain is EAGVVQSPRYKIIEKKQPVAFWCNPISGHNTLYWYLQNLGQGPELLIRYENEEAVDDSQLPKDRFSAERLKGVDSTLKIQPAELGDSAVYLCASSLGGVNTEAFFGQGTRLTVV.

The rearrangement links TRBV3-1 (or the pseudogene TRBV3-2) to TRBJ1-1; D gene uncertain. Germline V lookup: CDR1 LGHDT, CDR2 YNNKEL (reference sequence). This CDR3 is built from 13 residues. Between the trimmed V and J ends, which lost 4 bases and 6 bases, there was a span of 12 bases. The CDR3 is CASSPREEAEAFF. DNA of the CDR3: TGTGCCAGCAGCCCAAGGGAGGAAGCTGAAGCTTTCTTT.

The chain uses TRBV10-3 and TRBJ1-4, with no clear D. The germline V gene has CDR1 ENHRY and CDR2 SYGVKD. The CDR3 has 14 amino acids. V was shortened by 8 bases and J by 0 bases, with 10 bases between the two germline ends. The CDR3 nucleotides read TGTGCCATCGGCAGAGACGCAACTAATGAAAAACTGTTTTTT. This codes for CAIGRDATNEKLFF.

This clone was found once. This chain links TRBV6-4 with TRBJ1-2; 9 bases fit TRBD1. Unmatched junction bases numbered 8, after V lost 4 bases and J lost 2 bases. Germline V gene data show CDR1 as MRHNA and CDR2 as SNTAGT. The CDR3 covers 16 residues. CDR3 in DNA: TGTGCCAGCAGTGCGGGGACAGGGACCCAGAACTATGGCTACACCTTC. This gives the protein CASSAGTGTQNYGYTF.

CDR3: CAWSVWSANSYEQYF. The CDR3 DNA follows: TGTGCCTGGAGTGTATGGAGCGCGAACTCCTACGAGCAGTACTTC. The rearrangement links TRBV30 to TRBJ2-7, with unresolved D. V was pared by 0 bases and J by 0 bases, with 12 bases between. CDR1 is GTSNPN and CDR2 is SVGIG in the germline V gene (reference sequence). The CDR3 loop spans 15 amino acids.

The V and J genes are TRBV11-2 and TRBJ1-2, with D possibly matching TRBD1 (6 bases). Trimming cost V 2 bases and J 4 bases, with 11 bases left between them. There are 14 residues in the CDR3. Germline-derived CDR1 and CDR2 are SGHAT and FQNNGV. The CDR3 sequence is CASSLLAGVYGYTF. The CDR3 bases are TGTGCCAGCAGCTTATTGGCAGGGGTCTATGGCTACACCTTC.

The chain uses TRBV4-2 and TRBJ1-5, with TRBD1 identical over 7 bases. Germline loops: CDR1 LGHNA, CDR2 YNFKEQ. CDR3 size: 16 residues. The V gene end was trimmed by 3 bases and the J gene end by 0 bases; junction bases not matched to a gene: 5. The CDR3 DNA is TGTGCCAGCAGCCAGGCCCCAGGGGGTAGCAATCAGCCCCAGCATTTT. It yields the protein CASSQAPGGSNQPQHF.

As to this clone: This same CDR3 is encoded by further DNA sequences in the sample. V usage is TRBV7-9 and J usage is TRBJ2-5, with 12 bases aligning to TRBD2. Germline loops: CDR1 SEHNR, CDR2 FQNEAQ (reference sequence). With 5 bases clipped from V and 2 bases from J, the junction kept 6 bases outside the gene matches. The CDR3 totals 16 residues. This CDR3 reads CASSLGLAGPQETQYF. DNA of the CDR3: TGTGCCAGCAGCCTGGGACTAGCGGGCCCTCAAGAGACCCAGTACTTC. The variable domain in full, completed from reference TRBV7-9 and TRBJ2-5, reads DTGVSQNPRHKITKRGQNVTFRCDPISEHNRLYWYRQTLGQGPEFLTYFQNEAQLEKSRLLSDRFSAERPKGSFSTLEIQRTEQGDSAMYLCASSLGLAGPQETQYFGPGTRLLVL.

This chain links TRBV6-5 with TRBJ1-1, with D perhaps matching TRBD1 (6 bases). Germline CDR1 MNHEY, CDR2 SVGAGI. The CDR3 length is 14 residues. Between the trimmed V and J ends, which lost 6 bases and 4 bases, there was a span of 15 bases. This CDR3 reads CASSLKTGSTEAFF. The CDR3, as DNA: TGTGCCAGCAGCCTCAAAACAGGGAGCACTGAAGCTTTCTTT.

V usage is TRBV5-1 and J usage is TRBJ2-7; 7 positions agree with TRBD1. The V segment lost 5 bases and the J segment 2 bases; nucleotides outside the gene matches: 10. Germline-derived CDR1 and CDR2 are SGHRS and YFSETQ. This CDR3 has 15 amino acids. The CDR3 region has the DNA TGCGCCAGCAGTCCAGCCGGGACAGATCCCTACGAGCAGTACTTC. This sequence encodes CASSPAGTDPYEQYF.

CDR3 nucleotides: TGTGCCAGCAGTTTATCGTATACGCTGGGTGTTGGTCAGCCCCAGCATTTT. This sequence encodes CASSLSYTLGVGQPQHF. This chain connects TRBV27 to TRBJ1-5, with no clear D. The length of the CDR3 is 17 residues. Germline assignment: CDR1 MNHEY and CDR2 SMNVEV (reference sequence). Trimming took off 0 bases at V and 6 bases at J, with 18 bases between the two ends.

This sequence joins TRBV7-9 and TRBJ1-1; 9 bases fit TRBD1. The CDR3 has 16 residues. CDR1 is SEHNR and CDR2 is FQNEAQ in the germline V gene (reference sequence). Losses at the gene ends were 4 bases for V and 7 bases for J; bases not matched to a gene: 13. The CDR3 loop reads CASSSRATGGILEAFF. CDR3 in DNA: TGTGCCAGCAGCTCGAGGGCTACAGGGGGCATTCTTGAAGCTTTCTTT.

The sample holds one count of this clone. V and J are TRBV5-4 and TRBJ2-7; possibly TRBD2 for D (6 bases). The germline CDR1 and CDR2 sequences are SGHNT and YYREEE (reference sequence). Trimming left V 3 bases short and J 2 bases short, with 12 bases between. The CDR3 is 14 residues long. CDR3 residues: CASSSSSVTYEQYF. In nucleotides, the CDR3 is TGTGCCAGCAGCTCATCTAGCGTTACCTACGAGCAGTACTTC. The full variable domain, with the rest looked up from reference TRBV5-4 and TRBJ2-7, is ETGVTQSPTHLIKTRGQQVTLRCSSQSGHNTVSWYQQALGQGPQFIFQYYREEENGRGNFPPRFSGLQFPNYSSELNVNALELDDSALYLCASSSSSVTYEQYFGPGTRLTVT.

This chain links TRBV28 with TRBJ1-5, with D unclear. V was trimmed by 2 bases and J by 1 base, leaving 9 bases between them. The CDR3 has 15 amino acids. The germline CDR1 and CDR2 sequences are MDHEN and SYDVKM. CDR3 nucleotide sequence: TGTGCCAGCAGTTTAGGTATATTGAGCAATCAGCCCCAGCATTTT. This gives the protein CASSLGILSNQPQHF.

V usage is TRBV15 and J usage is TRBJ2-1, with 10 bases that match TRBD2. The CDR3 contains 15 residues. Germline-derived CDR1 and CDR2 are LNHNV and YYDKDF (reference sequence). Trimming took 1 base from V and 7 from J; bases not matched to a gene: 4. The CDR3 sequence: CATSRGLAGDNEQFF. DNA of the CDR3: TGTGCCACCAGCAGAGGGCTAGCGGGAGATAATGAGCAGTTCTTC.

The J gene is TRBJ2-3, the V gene TRBV4-3; TRBD1 aligns across 10 bases. In germline, CDR1 is LGHNA, CDR2 YSLEER. Trimming at V came to 1 base and at J to 8 bases, leaving 3 bases not matched to a gene. The CDR3 has 14 residues. In DNA form, the CDR3 reads TGCGCCAGCAGCCAAGGGGACAGGGGACGTACGCAGTATTTT. Its translation is CASSQGDRGRTQYF.